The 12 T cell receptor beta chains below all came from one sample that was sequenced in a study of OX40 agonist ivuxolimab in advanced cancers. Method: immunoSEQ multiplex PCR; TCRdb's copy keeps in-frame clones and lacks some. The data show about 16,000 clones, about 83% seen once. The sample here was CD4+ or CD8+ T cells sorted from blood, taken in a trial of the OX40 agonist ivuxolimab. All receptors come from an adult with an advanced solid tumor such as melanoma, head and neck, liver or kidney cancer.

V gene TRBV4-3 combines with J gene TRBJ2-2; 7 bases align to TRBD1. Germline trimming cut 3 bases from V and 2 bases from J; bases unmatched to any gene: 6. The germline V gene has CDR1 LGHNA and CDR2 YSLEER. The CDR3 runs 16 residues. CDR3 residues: CASSQRGLYNTGELFF. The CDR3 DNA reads TGCGCCAGCAGCCAGAGGGGGCTATATAACACCGGGGAGCTGTTTTTT.

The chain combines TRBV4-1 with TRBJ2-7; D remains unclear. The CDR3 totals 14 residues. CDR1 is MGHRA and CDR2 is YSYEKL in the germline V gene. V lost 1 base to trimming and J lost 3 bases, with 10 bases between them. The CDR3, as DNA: TGCGCCAGCAGCCAAGGCCCCGCTAGCTACGAGCAGTACTTC. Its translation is CASSQGPASYEQYF.

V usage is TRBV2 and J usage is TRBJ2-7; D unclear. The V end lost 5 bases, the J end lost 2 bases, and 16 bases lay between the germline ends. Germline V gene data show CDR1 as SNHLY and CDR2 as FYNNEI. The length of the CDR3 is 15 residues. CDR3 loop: CASSYGQSLTYEQYF. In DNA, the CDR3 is TGTGCCAGCAGTTACGGGCAGAGTCTAACCTACGAGCAGTACTTC.

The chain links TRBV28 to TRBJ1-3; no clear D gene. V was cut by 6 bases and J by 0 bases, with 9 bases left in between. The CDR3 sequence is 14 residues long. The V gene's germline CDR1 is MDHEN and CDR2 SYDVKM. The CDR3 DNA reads TGTGCCAGCAGGGCCTCGAGCTCTGGAAACACCATATATTTT. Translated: CASRASSSGNTIYF.

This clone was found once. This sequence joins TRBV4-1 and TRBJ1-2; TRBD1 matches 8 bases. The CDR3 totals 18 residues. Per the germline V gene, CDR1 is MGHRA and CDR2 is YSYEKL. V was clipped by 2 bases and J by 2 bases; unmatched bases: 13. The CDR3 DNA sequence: TGCGCCAGCAGCCAACCCGGGACAGGACTCCTACGGAACTATGGCTACACCTTC. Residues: CASSQPGTGLLRNYGYTF.

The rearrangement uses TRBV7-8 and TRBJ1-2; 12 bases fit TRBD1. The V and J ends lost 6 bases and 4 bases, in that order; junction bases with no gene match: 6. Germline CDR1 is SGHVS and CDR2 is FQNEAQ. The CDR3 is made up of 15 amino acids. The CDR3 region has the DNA TGTGCCAGCAGTTTGGGACAGGGGGCGGGCTATGGCTACACCTTC. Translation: CASSLGQGAGYGYTF.

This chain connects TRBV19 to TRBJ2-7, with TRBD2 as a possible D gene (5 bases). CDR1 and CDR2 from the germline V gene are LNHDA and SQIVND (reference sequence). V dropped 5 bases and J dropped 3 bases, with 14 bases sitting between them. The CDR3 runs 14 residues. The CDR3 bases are TGTGCCAGTAGTTCCTCAGGAGAGGGCTACGAGCAGTACTTC. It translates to CASSSSGEGYEQYF.

This CDR3 is CASSSGNTEAFF. As DNA, the CDR3 is TGTGCCAGCAGCTCAGGGAACACTGAAGCTTTCTTT. The chain joins TRBV11-3 to TRBJ1-1, with D uncertain. Germline CDR1 SGHNT, CDR2 YENEEA. This CDR3 comprises 12 residues. V was trimmed by 4 bases and J by 1 base, leaving 4 bases between them.

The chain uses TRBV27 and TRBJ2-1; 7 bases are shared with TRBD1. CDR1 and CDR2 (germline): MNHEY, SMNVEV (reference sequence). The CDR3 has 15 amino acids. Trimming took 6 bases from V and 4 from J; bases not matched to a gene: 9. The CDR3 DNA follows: TGTGCCAGCAGCTTACAGGGGATAACTTACAATGAGCAGTTCTTC. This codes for CASSLQGITYNEQFF.

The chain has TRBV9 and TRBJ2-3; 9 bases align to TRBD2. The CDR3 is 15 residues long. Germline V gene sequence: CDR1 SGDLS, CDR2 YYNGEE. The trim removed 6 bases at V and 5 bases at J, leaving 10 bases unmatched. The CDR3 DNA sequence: TGTGCCAGCAATGAGGGACTAGCCTTGGTAGATACGCAGTATTTT. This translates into CASNEGLALVDTQYF.

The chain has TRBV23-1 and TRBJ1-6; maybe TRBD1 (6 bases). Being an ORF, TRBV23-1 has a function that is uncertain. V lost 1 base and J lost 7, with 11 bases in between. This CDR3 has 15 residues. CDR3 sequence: CASSQFNRENSPLHF. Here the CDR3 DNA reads TGCGCCAGCAGTCAATTCAACAGGGAGAATTCACCCCTCCACTTT.

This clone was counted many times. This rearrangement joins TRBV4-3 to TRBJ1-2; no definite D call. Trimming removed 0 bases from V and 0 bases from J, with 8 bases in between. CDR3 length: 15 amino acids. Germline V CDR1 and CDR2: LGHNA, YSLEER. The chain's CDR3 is CASSQEGLPNYGYTF. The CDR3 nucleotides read TGCGCCAGCAGCCAAGAAGGTCTTCCTAACTATGGCTACACCTTC.